The TCR beta chain under discussion was sequenced for a study of shared clonotypes between healthy human individuals (dated by TCRdb to the early 2020s). Broadly, across the study: The cohort comprised a couple of women and a few men aged 18 to 49 years. For each donor, three plates each were used for CD4 naive and CD4 memory, two plates were used for CD8 naive, and one plate was used for CD8 memory. To estimate repertoire size and how much clonotype sharing occurs between individuals, the study deeply sequenced the blood TCR repertoires of about 5 healthy adults. To increase sequencing depth and limit assay-specific biases, different laboratories used diverse techniques to prepare libraries and sequence TCR repertoires. Between about 0.8 and 9.5 billion PBMCs per donor were obtained by leukapheresis.

Donors were healthy HIV-negative adults with no recently reported acute infections or vaccinations. Every donor was a Caucasian adult residing in Nashville, Tennessee, USA. CD4+ T cells were enriched by magnetic negative selection, after which naive cells were positively selected on CD45RA and the negative fraction was taken as the memory subset. Blood was collected by leukapheresis, and PBMCs were isolated by Ficoll-Histopaque density gradient centrifugation and then cryopreserved in liquid nitrogen vapor phase. Analytical flow cytometry was used to check the purity and quantity of each magnetically sorted T cell population. Each sorted fraction had its genomic DNA isolated and then quantified by UV absorbance on a Nanodrop 2000c. Using the deep immunoSEQ assay, multiplex PCR amplified TCR CDR3 regions from genomic DNA. Extracted genomic DNA from each cell subset was spread evenly across all wells of several immunoSEQ 96-well plates, with each plate serving as a replicate. For sorted subsets, each replicate PCR was loaded with 200 ng genomic DNA, equivalent to about 33,000 T cell genomes. The purified libraries were quantified using a Qubit 3.0 fluorometer, sized with a Bioanalyzer 2100, and then quantified again using the KAPA Library Quantification kit. Each immunoSEQ 96-well plate was sequenced on its own single-read 150-cycle Illumina NextSeq 550 flow cell. For the original study's pipeline: The immunoSEQ output contained only junctional sequences without quality scores, so filtering could not match that applied to full-length reads. To assign V/J genes and CDR3, sequences were annotated against IMGT germline references using PyIR, a Python wrapper for IgBLAST v1.9. Reads with weak V/J assignments (E-value above 1e-6), missing CDR3, stop codons, out-of-frame junctions, or ambiguous translated residues were removed. A V3J clonotype was defined by an identical inferred V gene, J gene, and CDR3 amino acid sequence. Percentage overlap between repertoires was computed as shared unique clonotypes divided by the size of the smaller repertoire. Repertoire richness was assessed with RTK rarefaction, the Chao1 estimator, and Recon v2.1 estimates of unobserved clonotypes. Generation probabilities were computed with OLGA for all TCRbeta clonotypes obtained by the gDNA method from four donors. TCRdb's version of the immuneACCESS table is confined to in-frame rearrangements and falls short of the full clone set. An unresolved V gene accounts for under half of the shortfall where checked; the remainder is of unknown origin. V and J calls and clone size are those listed in that table; D and trimming were worked out from the DNA. The sample table records some 2,500,000 clones; roughly 92% of these occur just once. About 0.36% of the sample comes from the top ten.

This clone was counted only a few times. What this receptor recognizes is not known. Per-base qualities were not stored, and no clone one base away is much larger. Study-level results and caveats: Rarefaction of sorted-subset datasets indicated incomplete sequencing despite the large sequencing depth. Because the study included only a small number of donors, the genetic and exposure-history diversity represented was limited. Naive subsets generally had larger estimated clonotype richness than memory subsets. Sampling was restricted to blood, and TCR repertoires in tissue are likely to differ from TCR repertoires in blood. Across a few donors, around 5% of naive CD4, approximately 4% of naive CD8, 2.3% of memory CD4, and roughly 0.41% of memory CD8 clonotypes were shared. Clonotypes shared by all four sorted-subset donors showed higher generation probabilities than non-shared clonotypes. Pairwise subsampling led to the expectation that sequencing depth would affect the degree of clonotype sharing among donors.

The germline V gene encodes CDR1 SGHVS and CDR2 FQNEAQ. Between the V and J ends, shortened by 1 base and 0 bases respectively, the junction contains 7 bases. The CDR3, cysteine through phenylalanine, is 15 amino acids long. The entry retains the CDR3 DNA only, 45 bases that are in frame from base 1. Sequencing input: naive CD4+ T cells from PBMCs. Explained via the paper, the cell subset or site label denotes: CD45RA+ positively selected. The clonotype originates from a man aged 18-30 years in good health. Some clones in this sample may be carry-over from other donors' samples. The V gene is TRBV7-8 and the J gene is TRBJ2-1, with no reliable assignment of the D segment. The nucleotides are TGTGCCAGCAGCTTAGGGGTCGCCTCCTACAATGAGCAGTTCTTC. Translated, this is CASSLGVASYNEQFF.